One sample yielded the 14 T cell receptor beta chains listed below, sequenced in a study of control samples from healthy donors and cancer patients. Sequencing used immunoSEQ multiplex PCR; TCRdb keeps in-frame clones, though not all of them. The table records 100,000 to 120,000 clones, roughly 85% of them present only once. Specimen: blood. All receptors come from a woman aged 50 to 60 in good health.

This chain joins TRBV7-2 and TRBJ1-5, with TRBD1 as a possible D gene (5 bases). The CDR3 loop spans 15 amino acids. CDR1 SGHTA and CDR2 FQGNSA come from the germline V gene. V lost 1 base and J 3 bases, leaving 10 bases between the germline ends. The CDR3 sequence: CASSLVGGTNQPQHF. In DNA form, the CDR3 reads TGTGCCAGCAGCTTAGTCGGGGGGACCAATCAGCCCCAGCATTTT. Using reference TRBV7-2 and TRBJ1-5 for the parts outside the CDR3, the full variable domain is GAGVSQSPSNKVTEKGKDVELRCDPISGHTALYWYRQSLGQGLEFLIYFQGNSAPDKSGLPSDRFSAERTGGSVSTLTIQRTQQEDSAVYLCASSLVGGTNQPQHFGDGTRLSIL.

This clone has just a few counts. V and J are TRBV2 and TRBJ1-2; TRBD1 might be the D (5 bases). The germline V gene has CDR1 SNHLY and CDR2 FYNNEI. V was cut by 0 bases and J by 6 bases, with 8 bases left in between. The CDR3 runs to 13 residues. CDR3 amino acids: CASSEAWGDGYTF. The DNA for the CDR3 is TGTGCCAGCAGTGAAGCTTGGGGCGATGGCTACACCTTC.

This chain uses TRBV7-3 with TRBJ1-1, with a weak D call TRBD1 (5 bases). Germline-derived CDR1 and CDR2 are SGHTA and FQGTGA. V lost 5 bases, J lost 8 bases, and 15 bases lay in between. This CDR3 region has 13 residues. CDR3 residues: CASSPTGGAEAFF. The CDR3 coding sequence is TGTGCCAGCAGCCCAACCGGGGGAGCCGAAGCTTTCTTT.

The V and J genes are TRBV19 and TRBJ2-3, with TRBD2 matching over 8 bases. CDR3 length: 16 residues. V lost 10 bases, J lost 3 bases, and 15 bases stayed unmatched. The germline gives CDR1 LNHDA, CDR2 SQIVND (reference sequence). The CDR3 protein is CATSDGGGRRTDTQYF. Written as DNA, the CDR3 is TGTGCCACCTCGGACGGGGGGGGCCGAAGAACAGATACGCAGTATTTT. The full variable domain, its missing parts supplied by reference TRBV19 and TRBJ2-3, is DGGITQSPKYLFRKEGQNVTLSCEQNLNHDAMYWYRQDPGQGLRLIYYSQIVNDFQKGDIAEGYSVSREKKESFPLTVTSAQKNPTAFYLCATSDGGGRRTDTQYFGPGTRLTVL.

The chain uses TRBV6-5 and TRBJ2-7; the match to TRBD1 covers 8 bases. With V trimmed by 7 bases and J by 5 bases, 7 bases remained unmatched. The CDR3 sequence is 13 residues long. Germline V gives CDR1 MNHEY, CDR2 SVGAGI. The CDR3 DNA sequence: TGTGCCAGCACTTTGGCAGGGGGCAACGAGCAGTACTTC. It is translated as CASTLAGGNEQYF.

Points on this clone: Other DNA variants within this sample encode the same CDR3. The genes are TRBV5-6 and TRBJ1-1, with D hard to call. Deletions cut 1 base from V and 4 bases from J, with 5 bases between. There are 12 residues in the CDR3. From germline, CDR1 is SGHDT and CDR2 YYEEEE. The CDR3 region has the DNA TGTGCCAGCAGCTTGCGGGGCACTGAAGCTTTCTTT. Translated, it gives CASSLRGTEAFF.

The CDR3, as DNA: TGTGCCACCAGTGATCTACGAAACGAGCAGTACTTC. Its protein product is CATSDLRNEQYF. The chain combines TRBV24-1 with TRBJ2-7; D remains unclear. The germline V and J ends were trimmed by 3 bases and 5 bases, with 7 bases remaining between them. The CDR3 is 12 amino acids. Germline CDR1 is KGHDR and CDR2 is SFDVKD.

The J gene is TRBJ1-6, the V gene TRBV24-1, with D unclear. CDR3 size: 11 residues. Trimming removed 8 bases from V and 9 bases from J, with 7 bases in between. The germline CDR1 and CDR2 sequences are KGHDR and SFDVKD. CDR3 sequence reads: CATKGSSPLHF. Written as DNA, the CDR3 is TGTGCCACCAAAGGGAGTTCACCCCTCCACTTT.

V is TRBV11-3 and J is TRBJ2-1; D is unresolved. The V gene lost 5 bases and the J gene lost 10 bases, with 15 bases spanning the gap. The CDR3 has 13 residues. Germline V gene lookup returns CDR1 SGHNT and CDR2 YENEEA. CDR3 residues: CASSPNLGAEQFF. The DNA for the CDR3 is TGTGCCAGCAGCCCGAACTTGGGCGCGGAGCAGTTCTTC.

The chain couples TRBV28 to TRBJ1-1, with 7 bases that match TRBD1. Germline CDR1 reads MDHEN; CDR2 reads SYDVKM. The V and J ends lost 6 bases and 2 bases, in that order; junction bases with no gene match: 6. CDR3 length equals 14 residues. CDR3 sequence: CASRRDRVNTEAFF. DNA of the CDR3: TGTGCCAGCAGGCGTGACAGGGTAAACACTGAAGCTTTCTTT.

This clone came up once. This sequence joins TRBV4-2 and TRBJ2-7; TRBD2 agrees at 11 bases. Germline V gene lookup returns CDR1 LGHNA and CDR2 YNFKEQ. The V gene end was trimmed by 1 base and the J gene end by 3 bases; junction bases not matched to a gene: 2. The CDR3 covers 15 residues. This chain's CDR3 is CASSQASGGLYEQYF. CDR3 in DNA: TGTGCCAGCAGCCAAGCTAGCGGGGGGCTCTACGAGCAGTACTTC.

The chain combines TRBV7-2 with TRBJ2-3, with D possibly TRBD1 on 6 matching bases. This CDR3 spans 14 amino acids. V shed 3 bases and J shed 4 bases, with 11 bases lying between them. The germline gives CDR1 SGHTA, CDR2 FQGNSA. CDR3 nucleotide sequence: TGTGCCAGCAGCTTCAACAGGGCCCCAGATACGCAGTATTTT. It codes for CASSFNRAPDTQYF.

The rearrangement uses TRBV5-4 and TRBJ2-1; 11 bases align to TRBD2. J gave up 8 bases and V 0 bases, and 10 bases lay outside the gene matches. CDR3 length: 17 residues. The germline V gene has CDR1 SGHNT and CDR2 YYREEE (reference sequence). The CDR3 region is CASSLALLTSGKDEQFF. The CDR3 DNA is TGTGCCAGCAGCTTGGCCCTTCTGACTAGCGGGAAGGATGAGCAGTTCTTC.

The rearrangement links TRBV19 to TRBJ1-5; D not certain. V lost 3 bases to trimming and J lost 7 bases, with 10 bases between them. The germline V gene has CDR1 LNHDA and CDR2 SQIVND (reference sequence). The CDR3 consists of 13 residues. In nucleotides, the CDR3 is TGTGCCAGTAGTATTTCCTTGGGCCAGCCCCAGCATTTT. This encodes CASSISLGQPQHF.